The 15 T cell receptor beta chains listed next were all sequenced from one sample in a study of T cells in Graves' hyperthyroidism and ophthalmopathy. RNA transcripts yielded amplified TCR beta CDR3 regions. HTBI primers were used for first-round RT-PCR of the TCR CDR3. TCRdb passed the multiplex PCR reads through MiXCR, listing each CDR3 protein once. Here the sample spans about 510,000 distinct CDR3 sequences, 12% to 15% being singletons. Specimen: blood. These receptors all stem from a woman in her thirties or forties with Graves' hyperthyroidism.

This clonotype was found a few times. This chain uses TRBV13 with TRBJ2-7; TRBD2 might be the D (6 bases). The germline gives CDR1 PRHDT, CDR2 FYEKMQ (reference sequence). This CDR3 has 16 amino acids. V lost 5 bases to trimming and J lost 2 bases, with 19 bases between them. The CDR3 DNA sequence: TGTGCCAGCAGCCCCCCCTCGGGTAGCGGAACCTACGAGCAGTACTTC. It specifies CASSPPSGSGTYEQYF.

V usage is TRBV20-1 and J usage is TRBJ2-1; TRBD2 agrees at 8 bases. The CDR3 length is 13 residues. V was clipped by 3 bases and J by 4 bases; unmatched bases: 2. In germline, CDR1 is DFQATT, CDR2 SNEGSKA (reference sequence). The CDR3 spells CSASGGGYNEQFF. The CDR3 DNA reads TGCAGTGCTAGCGGGGGGGGGTACAATGAGCAGTTCTTC.

This clonotype was found many times. V gene TRBV2 combines with J gene TRBJ2-7, with D possibly matching TRBD1 (6 bases). The CDR3 has 12 amino acids. Germline CDR1 SNHLY, CDR2 FYNNEI. V was clipped by 2 bases and J by 5 bases, with 7 bases between them. CDR3 loop: CASSESGDEQYF. CDR3 sequence (DNA): TGTGCCAGCAGTGAATCAGGGGACGAGCAGTACTTC. Supplemented by reference TRBV2 and TRBJ2-7, the full variable domain reads EPEVTQTPSHQVTQMGQEVILRCVPISNHLYFYWYRQILGQKVEFLVSFYNNEISEKSEIFDDQFSVERPDGSNFTLKIRSTKLEDSAMYFCASSESGDEQYFGPGTRLTVT.

This clonotype was seen repeatedly, ten times or more. This rearrangement joins TRBV12-3 or TRBV12-4 to TRBJ2-7; D may correspond to TRBD1 or TRBD2 (5 bases each). There are 15 residues in the CDR3. The germline V and J ends were trimmed by 5 bases and 3 bases, with 17 bases remaining between them. The CDR3 protein is CASSLSFGTDYEQYF. As DNA, the CDR3 is TGTGCCAGCAGTCTCTCCTTTGGGACGGACTACGAGCAGTACTTC.

The chain couples TRBV10-3 to TRBJ1-2; maybe TRBD1 (6 bases). This CDR3 comprises 13 residues. Germline V lookup: CDR1 ENHRY, CDR2 SYGVKD. The germline V and J ends were trimmed by 3 bases and 7 bases, with 12 bases remaining between them. The CDR3 region is CAISDSGAPGYTF. The CDR3 coding sequence is TGTGCCATCAGTGATTCAGGGGCCCCTGGCTACACCTTC.

In regard to this clonotype: Possible read error: a much larger clone is one base away. The V call is TRBV6-2 or TRBV6-3, the J call TRBJ2-7; D unclear. The CDR3 loop spans 14 amino acids. Germline CDR1 reads MNHEY; CDR2 reads SVGEGT. DNA of the CDR3: TGTGCCAGCAGGGAGAGAAACAAAGCCAGCGAGCAGTGCTTC. This translates into CASRERNKASEQCF.

This clonotype came up a few times. This rearrangement joins TRBV7-2 to TRBJ2-1; TRBD2 aligns across 7 bases. V was clipped by 4 bases and J by 9 bases; unmatched bases: 12. CDR1 and CDR2 (germline): SGHTA, FQGNSA. The CDR3 is made up of 15 amino acids. The DNA for the CDR3 is TGTGCCAGCAGCTCCCAGGCGGGAGAGCGCGTTGAGCAGTTCTTC. Amino acids: CASSSQAGERVEQFF.

This clonotype was counted ten times or more. This chain joins TRBV27 and TRBJ1-5; TRBD1 agrees at 9 bases. Germline CDR1 is MNHEY and CDR2 is SMNVEV (reference sequence). This CDR3 spans 16 amino acids. With 6 bases clipped from V and 7 bases from J, the junction kept 13 bases outside the gene matches. The CDR3 nucleotides read TGTGCCAGCAGCCGATTGCCGGGACAGGGCAGACAGCCCCAGCATTTT. Amino acids: CASSRLPGQGRQPQHF.

V is TRBV7-8 and J is TRBJ2-3; 10 bases are shared with TRBD2. The CDR3 spans 16 residues. Trimming took 3 bases from V and 0 from J; bases not matched to a gene: 3. Germline CDR1 is SGHVS and CDR2 is FQNEAQ. This CDR3 is CASSFLTSGSTDTQYF. CDR3 coding DNA: TGTGCCAGCAGCTTTTTGACTAGCGGGAGCACAGATACGCAGTATTTT.

The chain is built from TRBV6-4 and TRBJ1-3; no definite D call. The germline gives CDR1 MRHNA, CDR2 SNTAGT. V lost 11 bases to trimming and J lost 0 bases, with 8 bases between them. The CDR3 covers 12 residues. The CDR3 coding sequence is TGTGCCGGGGTAAACTCTGGAAACACCATATATTTT. It codes for CAGVNSGNTIYF.

This clonotype was detected only a few times. V is TRBV29-1 and J is TRBJ2-5; D unresolved. The CDR3 runs to 10 residues. Germline V gene lookup returns CDR1 SQVTM and CDR2 ANQGSEA. V lost 3 bases and J lost 5, with 4 bases in between. In DNA, the CDR3 is TGCAGCGTTGATTTGGAGACCCAGTACTTC. Its protein product is CSVDLETQYF.

A word on this clonotype: The conserved phenylalanine or tryptophan normally closing the CDR3 is absent here, so this likely arose from a read error. The genes are TRBV18 and TRBJ2-3; the D is unclear. Trimming cost V 1 base and J 0 bases, with 11 bases left between them. This CDR3 is 16 amino acids long. Germline CDR1 KGHSH, CDR2 LQKENI. The CDR3 DNA follows: TGTGCCAGCTCACCACTCCCCGGTTATAGCACAGATACGCAGTATCTT. This encodes CASSPLPGYSTDTQYL.

This clonotype was seen many times. This chain connects TRBV6-1 to TRBJ2-5, with D possibly called TRBD1 or TRBD2 (5 bases each). The germline V gene encodes CDR1 MNHNS and CDR2 SASEGT. V dropped 2 bases and J dropped 1 base, with 11 bases sitting between them. The CDR3 extends over 15 amino acids. CDR3 sequence (DNA): TGTGCCAGCAGTGAAATAGGGGAGCGCCAAGAGACCCAGTACTTC. Protein product: CASSEIGERQETQYF.

This clonotype has only one observation. Sequence at one end of the junction differs from germline and may be a read error. CDR3 residues: CASSYTGDYGYTF. CDR3 in DNA: TGTGCCAGCAGTTATACAGGGGACTACGGCTACACCTTC. The chain couples TRBV6-9 to TRBJ1-2; TRBD1 matches at 7 bases. This CDR3 comprises 13 residues. From germline, CDR1 is MNHGY and CDR2 SVAAGI.

This clonotype has more than one count but fewer than ten. V and J are TRBV20-1 and TRBJ2-5, with 7 bases matching TRBD2. Germline-derived CDR1 and CDR2 are DFQATT and SNEGSKA (reference sequence). This CDR3 is built from 15 residues. V was pared by 6 bases and J by 4 bases, with 14 bases of the junction left unmatched. The CDR3, as DNA: TGCAGTGCCCCCCGCGGCACTAGCGAGCGAGAGACCCAGTACTTC. It translates to CSAPRGTSERETQYF.